The clone carrying this TCR beta chain occurred once. This table comes from immunoSEQ multiplex PCR, and its TCRdb copy is limited to in-frame clones, with some not included. The data hold about 45,000 clones, with 85% to 95% observed a single time. This CDR3 region has 14 residues. The V and J ends lost 0 bases and 3 bases respectively, with 7 bases between them. The germline V gene encodes CDR1 KGHSH and CDR2 LQKENI. This sample was taken from a study of T cell changes during pregnancy in multiple sclerosis. The TCR comes from a female donor with multiple sclerosis, enrolled in a pregnancy study. Sequencing used CD8+ T cells from peripheral blood mononuclear cells, obtained in the second trimester of pregnancy. V gene TRBV18 combines with J gene TRBJ2-3, with no clear D. In nucleotides, the CDR3 is TGTGCCAGCTCACCACCCTTACTTACAGATACGCAGTATTTT. Translation: CASSPPLLTDTQYF.